These 31 T cell receptor beta chains were sequenced from one sample in a study of cytomegalovirus exposure and HLA in healthy donors. The study ran its PCR with 60 Vbeta and 13 Jbeta primers. Repertoires were generated with immunoSEQ multiplex PCR, while TCRdb's copy carries only in-frame clones and drops some. The sample records about 130,000 clones, around four fifths being singletons. The material sequenced was PBMCs. The receptors stem from a man younger than 40 in good health and CMV-seronegative.

J is TRBJ1-2 and V is TRBV28; 7 nucleotides agree with TRBD1. The trim removed 5 bases at V and 6 bases at J, leaving 3 bases unmatched. The CDR3 has 12 amino acids. The germline gives CDR1 MDHEN, CDR2 SYDVKM. In DNA, the CDR3 is TGTGCCAGCAGTGGGGACAGAAATGGCTACACCTTC. Its protein is CASSGDRNGYTF.

The chain carries TRBV30 and TRBJ2-7, with a weak D call TRBD2 (6 bases). There are 14 residues in the CDR3. Germline V CDR1 and CDR2: GTSNPN, SVGIG (reference sequence). Trimming cost V 4 bases and J 3 bases, with 16 bases left between them. The CDR3 loop reads CAWKAPGEVYEQYF. In nucleotides, the CDR3 is TGTGCCTGGAAGGCTCCGGGAGAGGTCTACGAGCAGTACTTC.

This rearrangement joins TRBV19 to TRBJ1-1, with no clear D. CDR3 size: 14 residues. The V end was cut by 1 base, the J end by 3 bases, with 9 bases between. Germline values: CDR1 LNHDA, CDR2 SQIVND (reference sequence). CDR3 residues: CASSIVHGDTEAFF. The CDR3 coding sequence is TGTGCCAGTAGTATAGTCCACGGGGACACTGAAGCTTTCTTT.

The CDR3 bases are TGTGCCAGCAGCTCGGCAGGGGGTACTAATGAAAAACTGTTTTTT. Protein sequence: CASSSAGGTNEKLFF. The V call is TRBV7-2, the J call TRBJ1-4; 7 positions match TRBD1. The CDR3 sequence is 15 residues long. Looked up from germline, CDR1 is SGHTA and CDR2 is FQGNSA. The trim removed 4 bases at V and 2 bases at J, leaving 4 bases unmatched.

This clone has only a few counts. CDR3 residues: CASSIQGAGYGYTF. CDR3 in DNA: TGTGCCAGTAGTATCCAAGGGGCAGGCTATGGCTACACCTTC. The J gene is TRBJ1-2, the V gene TRBV19, with D tentatively TRBD1 (5 bases). CDR1 and CDR2 from the germline V gene are LNHDA and SQIVND (reference sequence). The CDR3 runs to 14 residues. The germline V and J ends were trimmed by 3 bases and 4 bases, with 12 bases remaining between them. The whole variable domain, remainder taken from reference TRBV19 and TRBJ1-2, is DGGITQSPKYLFRKEGQNVTLSCEQNLNHDAMYWYRQDPGQGLRLIYYSQIVNDFQKGDIAEGYSVSREKKESFPLTVTSAQKNPTAFYLCASSIQGAGYGYTFGSGTRLTVV.

This clone has only one observation. The rearrangement links TRBV15 to TRBJ2-1; TRBD1 matches at 7 bases. Germline CDR1 is LNHNV and CDR2 is YYDKDF (reference sequence). The CDR3 totals 17 residues. Trimming took 2 bases from V and 3 from J; bases not matched to a gene: 10. DNA for the CDR3: TGTGCCACCAGCAGACACCGAGGGACAGCGGACTACAATGAGCAGTTCTTC. Amino acid sequence: CATSRHRGTADYNEQFF.

The chain combines TRBV29-1 with TRBJ1-2, with a weak D call TRBD1 (6 bases). Germline assignment: CDR1 SQVTM and CDR2 ANQGSEA. The V and J ends lost 4 bases and 4 bases respectively, with 22 bases between them. This CDR3 region has 16 residues. This chain's CDR3 is CSVVGNQGRFLYGYTF. The CDR3, as DNA: TGCAGCGTTGTGGGGAATCAGGGGCGCTTCCTCTATGGCTACACCTTC. Full variable domain (remainder filled in from reference TRBV29-1 and TRBJ1-2): SAVISQKPSRDICQRGTSLTIQCQVDSQVTMMFWYRQQPGQSLTLIATANQGSEATYESGFVIDKFPISRPNLTFSTLTVSNMSPEDSSIYLCSVVGNQGRFLYGYTFGSGTRLTVV.

V and J are TRBV28 and TRBJ2-3; the match to TRBD2 covers 7 bases. The V gene end was trimmed by 5 bases and the J gene end by 4 bases; junction bases not matched to a gene: 9. The length of the CDR3 is 15 residues. Germline V gives CDR1 MDHEN, CDR2 SYDVKM. DNA for the CDR3: TGTGCCAGCAGTCAGCGGGGTTGGCCCCCAGATACGCAGTATTTT. Translation gives CASSQRGWPPDTQYF.

A word on this clone: Other DNA variants within this sample encode the same CDR3. The chain has TRBV6-5 and TRBJ1-2; the match to TRBD1 covers 9 bases. This CDR3 is 15 amino acids long. Trimming removed 2 bases from V and 8 bases from J; junction bases left unmatched: 9. CDR1 and CDR2 (germline): MNHEY, SVGAGI. The CDR3 here is CASSYDGTGSRGYTF. CDR3 nucleotide sequence: TGTGCCAGCAGTTACGACGGGACAGGGAGTAGAGGCTACACCTTC.

This clone was counted between two and nine times. This chain connects TRBV6-5 to TRBJ2-3; 8 bases match TRBD1. The CDR3 totals 15 residues. CDR1 is MNHEY, CDR2 SVGAGI, per germline. V dropped 5 bases and J dropped 4; count of bases not matched to a gene: 8. The CDR3 sequence: CASSKPGGMSDTQYF. In nucleotides, the CDR3 is TGTGCCAGCAGTAAGCCAGGGGGCATGTCAGATACGCAGTATTTT.

The sample holds one count of this clone. The V gene is TRBV6-1, the J gene TRBJ1-3; 8 bases map to TRBD1. V lost 3 bases to trimming and J lost 4 bases; unmatched junction nucleotides: 2. The CDR3 length is 14 residues. Germline V CDR1 and CDR2: MNHNS, SASEGT. The CDR3 protein is CASSDGTGGNTIYF. The CDR3 DNA is TGTGCCAGCAGTGATGGGACAGGAGGAAACACCATATATTTT.

This chain joins TRBV5-1 and TRBJ2-3; 11 bases align to TRBD2. The CDR3 totals 17 residues. Germline V gives CDR1 SGHRS, CDR2 YFSETQ. The junction had 13 bases not matched to a gene; V was cut back by 4 bases and J by 6 bases. Here the CDR3 reads CASSVWIAGGPVDTQYF. CDR3 nucleotide sequence: TGCGCCAGCAGCGTTTGGATAGCGGGGGGGCCGGTTGATACGCAGTATTTT.

Concerning this clone: Sequence at one end of the junction differs from germline and may be a read error. The V call is TRBV5-1, the J call TRBJ2-7; D remains ambiguous. The CDR3 contains 15 residues. Per the germline V gene, CDR1 is SGHRS and CDR2 is YFSETQ. CDR3 residues: CASSLGSSLSFEQYF. For the CDR3, the DNA is TGCGCCAGCAGCTTGGGAAGTTCACTATCCTTCGAGCAGTACTTC.

The chain couples TRBV19 to TRBJ1-2; 9 bases agree with TRBD1. With 3 bases clipped from V and 1 base from J, the junction kept 0 bases outside the gene matches. The V gene's germline CDR1 is LNHDA and CDR2 SQIVND (reference sequence). CDR3 length: 14 residues. The CDR3 nucleotides are TGTGCCAGTAGTATGACAGGGGGTAACTATGGCTACACCTTC. Translation: CASSMTGGNYGYTF.

In its sample, this clone was seen a few times. The V and J genes are TRBV6-6 and TRBJ2-7; D perhaps matches TRBD2 (5 bases). V lost 1 base and J 6 bases, leaving 10 bases between the germline ends. This CDR3 has 13 amino acids. The V gene's germline CDR1 is MNHNY and CDR2 SVGAGI (reference sequence). The CDR3 nucleotides read TGTGCCAGCAGTTACTTAAGCGGATTCGAGCAGTACTTC. It translates to CASSYLSGFEQYF.

The gene calls are TRBV2 and TRBJ1-2, with TRBD1 identical over 7 bases. V gave up 7 bases and J gave up 2 bases; unmatched junction bases: 7. Germline CDR1 and CDR2: SNHLY and FYNNEI. The CDR3 loop spans 14 amino acids. The CDR3 is CASIRDRQNYGYTF. The CDR3 region has the DNA TGTGCCAGCATTCGGGACAGACAAAACTATGGCTACACCTTC.

This chain joins TRBV30 and TRBJ1-4; D remains unclear. The CDR3 is 11 amino acids. Germline values: CDR1 GTSNPN, CDR2 SVGIG (reference sequence). V was cut by 2 bases and J by 8 bases, with 6 bases left in between. The CDR3 nucleotides are TGTGCCTGGAGTATCAGGGAAAAACTGTTTTTT. Translation: CAWSIREKLFF.

The rearrangement uses TRBV7-8 and TRBJ1-1; D gene ambiguous. Trimming left V 1 base short and J 3 bases short, with 6 bases between. CDR3 length equals 13 residues. Per the germline V gene, CDR1 is SGHVS and CDR2 is FQNEAQ. In nucleotides, the CDR3 is TGTGCCAGCAGCTTAGTACGGTACACTGAAGCTTTCTTT. This translates into CASSLVRYTEAFF.

The rearrangement joins TRBV20-1 to TRBJ2-3; TRBD2 is a possible D gene (6 bases). Germline-derived CDR1 and CDR2 are DFQATT and SNEGSKA (reference sequence). Between the trimmed V and J ends, which lost 6 bases and 11 bases, there was a span of 12 bases. The CDR3 totals 10 residues. Here the CDR3 DNA reads TGCAGTGCACCGGGAGAGCAGCAGTATTTT. It translates to CSAPGEQQYF.

The V and J genes are TRBV29-1 and TRBJ1-3; no clear D gene. This CDR3 region has 13 residues. With 1 base removed from V and 1 base from J, the gap between germline ends came to 5 bases. From germline, CDR1 is SQVTM and CDR2 ANQGSEA. The CDR3 region has the DNA TGCAGCGTTGAAGGGACTTCTGGAAACACCATATATTTT. Its translation: CSVEGTSGNTIYF.

The chain has TRBV2 and TRBJ2-3; D perhaps matches TRBD1 (5 bases). The V gene lost 7 bases and the J gene lost 1 base, with 21 bases spanning the gap. This CDR3 contains 17 residues. The V gene's germline CDR1 is SNHLY and CDR2 FYNNEI. CDR3 DNA sequence: TGTGCCAGCACGGGCAGGGCAACTGTGATCGGCACAGATACGCAGTATTTT. Translation gives CASTGRATVIGTDTQYF.

This clone appeared a few times. V and J are TRBV4-3 and TRBJ2-5, with D perhaps TRBD1 (6 bases). Trimming removed 0 bases at V and 4 bases at J, with 6 bases between. The germline gives CDR1 LGHNA, CDR2 YSLEER. The CDR3 covers 13 residues. The CDR3 DNA sequence: TGCGCCAGCAGCCAAGACAGGGGAGAGACCCAGTACTTC. This encodes CASSQDRGETQYF.

This chain links TRBV5-1 with TRBJ1-2; 8 bases are a match to TRBD1. Germline loops: CDR1 SGHRS, CDR2 YFSETQ. After removal of 3 bases from V and 0 bases from J, the junction contained 7 bases not matched to a gene. CDR3 length: 16 amino acids. Here the CDR3 reads CASSSGDRPANYGYTF. The CDR3 DNA reads TGCGCCAGCAGCTCTGGGGACAGGCCAGCTAACTATGGCTACACCTTC.

This rearrangement joins TRBV5-6 to TRBJ2-1; D is perhaps TRBD2 (6 bases). Germline-derived CDR1 and CDR2 are SGHDT and YYEEEE. This CDR3 has 15 amino acids. Trimming took off 0 bases at V and 0 bases at J, with 7 bases between the two ends. The CDR3 region is CASSLAGDSYNEQFF. The CDR3 coding sequence is TGTGCCAGCAGCTTGGCGGGAGACTCCTACAATGAGCAGTTCTTC.

The chain has TRBV30 and TRBJ2-2; unclear D gene. The ends were cut back, 2 bases at V and 5 bases at J, with 6 bases in the middle. CDR3 length equals 12 residues. Germline CDR1 is GTSNPN and CDR2 is SVGIG (reference sequence). This chain's CDR3 is CAWSLATGELFF. The DNA of the CDR3 is TGTGCCTGGAGTCTGGCAACCGGGGAGCTGTTTTTT.

This chain connects TRBV5-1 to TRBJ2-1; D might be TRBD2 (6 bases). Germline V gene data show CDR1 as SGHRS and CDR2 as YFSETQ. The CDR3 contains 15 residues. V lost 5 bases and J 6 bases, leaving 18 bases between the germline ends. The DNA of the CDR3 is TGCGCCAGCAGAAACCCCGGGACTCAGATCAATGAGCAGTTCTTC. Encoded protein: CASRNPGTQINEQFF.

The chain employs TRBV15 and TRBJ2-7; TRBD2 is a possible D gene (6 bases). The CDR3 is made up of 15 amino acids. Germline CDR1 reads LNHNV; CDR2 reads YYDKDF (reference sequence). V was cut by 1 base and J by 3 bases, with 13 bases left in between. For the CDR3, the DNA is TGTGCCACCAGCAGAGTTGAAGGAGGGCACTACGAGCAGTACTTC. It yields the protein CATSRVEGGHYEQYF.

This chain connects TRBV5-6 to TRBJ1-2; D not certain. The CDR3 length is 14 residues. V was pared by 2 bases and J by 2 bases, with 10 bases between. The germline CDR1 and CDR2 sequences are SGHDT and YYEEEE. Here the CDR3 DNA reads TGTGCCAGCAGCTTAGGCAGCGTAAACTATGGCTACACCTTC. It codes for CASSLGSVNYGYTF.

V is TRBV5-1 and J is TRBJ1-1; 9 nucleotides align to TRBD1. The CDR3 sequence is 16 residues long. V shed 1 base and J 1 base; nucleotides not matched to a gene: 5. Germline V gene lookup returns CDR1 SGHRS and CDR2 YFSETQ. This CDR3 is CASSLQTGGTNTEAFF. CDR3 in DNA: TGCGCCAGCAGCTTGCAGACAGGGGGTACGAACACTGAAGCTTTCTTT.

This clone has more than one count but fewer than ten. The CDR3 DNA reads as TGTGCCAGTAGTATAGGCACAATGAACACTGAAGCTTTCTTT. As protein: CASSIGTMNTEAFF. The V call is TRBV19, the J call TRBJ1-1; D uncertain. The V gene lost 1 base and the J gene lost 0 bases, with 6 bases spanning the gap. Germline CDR1 LNHDA, CDR2 SQIVND (reference sequence). The CDR3 has 14 amino acids.

The chain links TRBV16 to TRBJ2-2, with unresolved D. Germline V gene data show CDR1 as KGHSY and CDR2 as FQNENV. Trimming pared 4 bases from V and 6 bases from J, leaving 3 bases between. This CDR3 region has 11 residues. Here the CDR3 DNA reads TGTGCCAGCAGCCCAGCCGGGGAGCTGTTTTTT. Translated, it gives CASSPAGELFF. Full variable domain (outside the CDR3, taken from reference TRBV16 and TRBJ2-2): GEEVAQTPKHLVRGEGQKAKLYCAPIKGHSYVFWYQQVLKNEFKFLISFQNENVFDETGMPKERFSAKCLPNSPCSLEIQATKLEDSAVYFCASSPAGELFFGEGSRLTVL.